This T cell receptor (beta chain) was sequenced during a study of tumor-infiltrating lymphocytes in primary liver carcinoma. This clonotype came up once. Starting material of roughly 0.45 ug total RNA yielded TCR beta cDNA via a constant-region primer. What produced the TCR beta libraries was three nested multiplex PCR rounds using slightly modified ARM-PCR. In the first two PCR rounds, TRBV1-TRBV30 forward primers were paired with a C-beta reverse primer, and each round lasted about 9 cycles. In TCRdb, the multiplex PCR reads were re-called with MiXCR into one record per CDR3 protein. The data contain approximately 300,000 distinct CDR3 sequences, about 60% of them seen just once; the ten biggest clones take up 9% to 10%. It was unsorted whole blood that yielded blood RNA, and germline DNA was also extracted. The CDR3 length is 17 residues. CDR1 is SGHRS and CDR2 is YFSETQ in the germline V gene. Trimming at V came to 4 bases and at J to 1 base, leaving 9 bases not matched to a gene.

Sample: peripheral blood. The chain joins TRBV5-1 to TRBJ2-3; 10 positions match TRBD1. This TCR came from a man aged 40-49 years with primary liver carcinoma and hepatitis B virus infection. The CDR3 nucleotides are TGCGCCAGCAGCCCCGCTACGACAGGGGGCGGCACAGATACGCAGTATTTT. It encodes CASSPATTGGGTDTQYF.